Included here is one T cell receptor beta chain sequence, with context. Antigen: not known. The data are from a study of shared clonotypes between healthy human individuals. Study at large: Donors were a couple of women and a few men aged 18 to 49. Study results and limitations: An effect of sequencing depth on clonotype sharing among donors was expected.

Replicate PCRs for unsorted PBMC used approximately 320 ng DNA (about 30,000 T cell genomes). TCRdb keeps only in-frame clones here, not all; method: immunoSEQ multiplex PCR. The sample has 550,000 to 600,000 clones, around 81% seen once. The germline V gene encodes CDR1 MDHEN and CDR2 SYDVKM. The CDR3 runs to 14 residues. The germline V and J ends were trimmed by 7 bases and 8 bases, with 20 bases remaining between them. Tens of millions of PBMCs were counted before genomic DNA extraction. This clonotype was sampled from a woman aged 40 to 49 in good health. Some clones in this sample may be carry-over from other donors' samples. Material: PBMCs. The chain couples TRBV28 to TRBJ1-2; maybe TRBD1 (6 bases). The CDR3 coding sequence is TGTGCCAGCATCCCGCCGGGGACAAAAGGGGGCTACACCTTC. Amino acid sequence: CASIPPGTKGGYTF.